The following is a T cell receptor beta chain sequence with its context. Its antigen is unidentified. The data were obtained in a study of T cell responses to AZD1222 COVID-19 vaccine. Study conclusions and caveats: It was only after the peak T cell response that any repertoires were sampled.

V was cut by 0 bases and J by 1 base, with 13 bases left in between. The CDR3 is 17 amino acids. In germline, CDR1 is SGDLS, CDR2 YYNGEE. Clones were read by immunoSEQ multiplex PCR, and TCRdb kept only the in-frame ones, dropping some. The data hold about 130,000 clones, with roughly 88% observed a single time. The chain has TRBV9 and TRBJ2-2, with D possibly TRBD2 on 6 matching bases. This TCR was recovered from an adult in good health. The sample here was peripheral blood, taken on day 0 of AZD1222 vaccination. The DNA of the CDR3 is TGTGCCAGCAGCGTAGGAGGGAGGACGAAGAACACCGGGGAGCTGTTTTTT. Residues: CASSVGGRTKNTGELFF. Looking up the rest from reference TRBV9 and TRBJ2-2 gives the full variable domain: DSGVTQTPKHLITATGQRVTLRCSPRSGDLSVYWYQQSLDQGLQFLIQYYNGEERAKGNILERFSAQQFPDLHSELNLSSLELGDSALYFCASSVGGRTKNTGELFFGEGSRLTVL.